These T cell receptor beta chains were read from a single sample in a study of shared clonotypes between healthy human individuals. Repertoires were generated with immunoSEQ multiplex PCR, while TCRdb's copy carries only in-frame clones and drops some. Of more than 550,000 clones listed, 55% to 80% are singletons. The sequencing sample was made of memory CD4+ T cells sorted from blood. All receptors derive from a woman between 25 and 40 years old in good health. The conserved cysteine and the conserved F or W are not part of the CDR3 here. Each record gives: V gene, CDR3 protein.

TRBV4-1 | ASSQDSGTFTDTQY
TRBV7-2 | ASSLTTGNEQF
TRBV19 | ASRTLEGRGIGELF
TRBV6-1 | ASSEQSTDTQY
TRBV5-5 | ASSPAATGGGADTQY
TRBV7-9 | ASSSQGGDYEQY
TRBV19 | ASSITTANEKLF
TRBV23-1 | ASSHTTDTQY
TRBV30 | AWSLLRGHQDTQY
TRBV5-1 | ASSLEDRGDEQY